This T cell receptor (beta chain) stems from a study of blood T cell repertoires in COVID-19. In the study overall: The origin of the acute and convalescent COVID-19 samples was the United States, Italy and Spain.

In the original analysis: Amplification with reference gene primers provided the estimates of nucleated cell counts. The table came from immunoSEQ multiplex PCR; TCRdb's copy has only in-frame clones and leaves some out. That table is the source of V, J and clone size, and D and trimming were worked out from the DNA. The sample carries 100,000 to 150,000 clones, about 81% recorded once. CDR1 is SSHAT and CDR2 is FNYEAQ in the germline V gene (reference sequence). The length of the CDR3 is 15 residues. Trimming cost V 5 bases and J 5 bases; bases outside gene matches: 4. Source material: peripheral blood. This chain joins TRBV7-7 and TRBJ2-2; 11 positions match TRBD2. The TCR was taken from an elderly woman with acute or convalescent COVID-19. CDR3 in amino acids: CASSPLAGATGELFF. The CDR3 bases are TGTGCCAGCAGCCCACTAGCGGGAGCAACCGGGGAGCTGTTTTTT.